This T cell receptor (beta chain) comes out of a study of blood T cell repertoires in COVID-19. Study context: Nucleic acid was either cDNA or gDNA, and it came from T cells, B-cell-depleted T cells, or PBMCs.

V shed 5 bases and J 0 bases; nucleotides not matched to a gene: 8. Germline-derived CDR1 and CDR2 are SGHKS and YYEKEE (reference sequence). The CDR3 loop spans 16 amino acids. The data were produced by immunoSEQ multiplex PCR, yet TCRdb's version contains in-frame clones alone and is incomplete. The sample shows over 200,000 clones, about 83% of them seen only once. This clone has a single count. The specimen sequenced was peripheral blood. V usage is TRBV5-5 and J usage is TRBJ1-3; TRBD1 agrees at 7 bases. The sequence came from a man aged 40-50 years with active or convalescent COVID-19. In DNA form, the CDR3 reads TGTGCCAGCAGACGGGACAGCGGTGACTCTGGAAACACCATATATTTT. This encodes CASRRDSGDSGNTIYF.